The next 30 T cell receptor beta chains were all read from a single sample in a study of spatial heterogeneity in lung cancer. Whole-study results and caveats: Expanded alpha and beta TCR counts within tumors tracked tumor mutation counts.

No antigen has been identified for these receptors. As for time point: sample taken at primary tumor resection. TCRdb redid the calling of the 5' RACE reads with MiXCR, one entry per CDR3 protein. The sample records about 29,000 distinct CDR3 sequences, approximately 7% being singletons. The sample consisted of lung tumor tissue, taken at surgery. These receptors were collected from a male donor with early-stage non-small cell lung cancer.

This clonotype appeared a few times. The rearrangement uses TRBV10-2 and TRBJ1-1; 7 bases agree with TRBD1. Trimming cost V 5 bases and J 5 bases; bases outside gene matches: 5. CDR1 WSHSY and CDR2 SAAADI come from the germline V gene. This CDR3 region has 13 residues. The CDR3 loop is CASSRQGRTEAFF. Written as DNA, the CDR3 is TGCGCCAGCAGTAGACAGGGTAGGACTGAAGCTTTCTTT.

This clonotype was counted many times. This chain uses TRBV7-2 with TRBJ1-5; TRBD1 aligns across 7 bases. The V and J ends lost 5 bases and 2 bases, in that order; junction bases with no gene match: 9. This CDR3 contains 16 residues. Germline V CDR1 and CDR2: SGHTA, FQGNSA. CDR3 region: CASSRSAGQRNQPQHF. The CDR3 nucleotides are TGTGCCAGCAGCCGCTCAGCGGGACAGCGCAATCAGCCCCAGCATTTT.

This clonotype was detected ten times or more. This rearrangement joins TRBV7-2 to TRBJ2-2; no clear D gene. Trimming removed 5 bases from V and 7 bases from J, with 8 bases in between. The CDR3 is 12 amino acids. Germline values: CDR1 SGHTA, CDR2 FQGNSA. CDR3 amino acids: CASSPARGELFF. CDR3 DNA: TGTGCCAGCAGCCCGGCGCGCGGGGAGCTGTTTTTT. Together with reference TRBV7-2 and TRBJ2-2, the CDR3 gives the full variable domain: GAGVSQSPSNKVTEKGKDVELRCDPISGHTALYWYRQSLGQGLEFLIYFQGNSAPDKSGLPSDRFSAERTGGSVSTLTIQRTQQEDSAVYLCASSPARGELFFGEGSRLTVL.

In its sample, this clonotype was seen many times. This chain links TRBV20-1 with TRBJ2-6; D uncertain. In germline, CDR1 is DFQATT, CDR2 SNEGSKA (reference sequence). This CDR3 contains 16 residues. The ends were cut back, 3 bases at V and 0 bases at J, with 12 bases in the middle. CDR3 bases: TGCAGTGCTAGGGAAGGGCGCACCTCTGGGGCCAACGTCCTGACTTTC. It encodes CSAREGRTSGANVLTF.

This clonotype was found once. V is TRBV20-1 and J is TRBJ2-1, with D hard to call. Germline assignment: CDR1 DFQATT and CDR2 SNEGSKA (reference sequence). V lost 0 bases and J 8 bases, leaving 17 bases between the germline ends. The CDR3 loop spans 15 amino acids. CDR3 DNA: TGCAGTGCTAGAGATCTTTCGAAATCTCGGGATGAGCAGTTCTTC. This sequence encodes CSARDLSKSRDEQFF.

This chain joins TRBV28 and TRBJ2-5; D not resolved. Germline V lookup: CDR1 MDHEN, CDR2 SYDVKM. This CDR3 spans 13 amino acids. Trimming removed 6 bases from V and 3 bases from J, with 11 bases in between. The CDR3 reads CASRQRPKETQYF. The DNA for the CDR3 is TGTGCCAGCAGACAGCGTCCGAAAGAGACCCAGTACTTC.

This clonotype showed up just a few times. The chain employs TRBV20-1 and TRBJ1-1; D unresolved. V gave up 7 bases and J gave up 8 bases, with 14 bases separating them. The germline V gene encodes CDR1 DFQATT and CDR2 SNEGSKA (reference sequence). This CDR3 contains 11 residues. The CDR3 DNA follows: TGCAGTGTCCCGGCGGCCCGGGAAGCTTTCTTT. This codes for CSVPAAREAFF.

This clonotype was observed many times. The gene calls are TRBV6-2 or TRBV6-3 and TRBJ2-3; possibly TRBD2 for D (6 bases). The V gene's germline CDR1 is MNHEY and CDR2 SVGEGT. This CDR3 has 18 amino acids. Trimming pared 7 bases from V and 5 bases from J, leaving 28 bases between. This CDR3 is CASKRVFGTPERQDTQYF. CDR3 coding DNA: TGTGCCAGCAAAAGGGTTTTCGGGACTCCTGAGCGGCAAGATACGCAGTATTTT.

In this sample, this clonotype turned up many times. This rearrangement joins TRBV20-1 to TRBJ2-1, with no clear D. Germline V gene data show CDR1 as DFQATT and CDR2 as SNEGSKA (reference sequence). The CDR3 runs 13 residues. V lost 6 bases, J lost 5 bases, and 14 bases lay in between. CDR3 nucleotides: TGCAGTGCCCGGCTGTCGCTAAACAATGAGCAGTTCTTC. This gives the protein CSARLSLNNEQFF.

This chain uses TRBV6-1 with TRBJ2-7; 10 bases align to TRBD1. V lost 3 bases, J lost 3 bases, and 2 bases stayed unmatched. Looked up from germline, CDR1 is MNHNS and CDR2 is SASEGT. CDR3 size: 14 residues. The CDR3 sequence is CASSDWTGGYEQYF. The CDR3 DNA sequence: TGTGCCAGCAGTGATTGGACAGGGGGCTACGAGCAGTACTTC.

The table lists this clonotype with a few counts. V usage is TRBV5-1 and J usage is TRBJ2-7; tentative D call: TRBD2 (6 bases). Germline V CDR1 and CDR2: SGHRS, YFSETQ. The CDR3 has 14 amino acids. V lost 7 bases and J lost 0, with 14 bases in between. The CDR3 DNA is TGCGCCAGCCGCCCCGGAGGGATCTCCTACGAGCAGTACTTC. The encoded protein is CASRPGGISYEQYF.

On this clonotype itself: A much larger clonotype is one base distant, so this may be a read error. The chain carries TRBV28 and TRBJ2-7; TRBD1 aligns across 8 bases. The CDR3 sequence is 14 residues long. Germline V gives CDR1 MDHEN, CDR2 SYDVKM. V shed 6 bases, J shed 2 bases, and the junction held 6 bases outside the gene matches. The CDR3 DNA is TGTGCCAGCAGGTCGGACAGGGCTCCCTACGAGCAGTACTTC. Its translation: CASRSDRAPYEQYF.

The table lists this clonotype with many counts. CDR3 region: CAISESDRGLEKLFF. The CDR3 DNA is TGTGCCATCAGTGAGTCGGACAGGGGGCTTGAAAAACTGTTTTTT. The chain links TRBV10-3 to TRBJ1-4, with 11 bases that match TRBD1. The ends lost 0 bases at V and 7 bases at J; junction bases unmatched: 1. Germline lookup yields CDR1 ENHRY and CDR2 SYGVKD. This CDR3 is built from 15 residues.

This chain joins TRBV5-4 and TRBJ1-6; tentatively, D is TRBD1 (6 bases). Germline V gene sequence: CDR1 SGHNT, CDR2 YYREEE (reference sequence). V was clipped by 0 bases and J by 7 bases, with 11 bases between them. This CDR3 has 15 amino acids. In DNA, the CDR3 is TGTGCCAGCAGCTTGGGTACAGGGTTGAATTCACCCCTCCACTTT. Its translation: CASSLGTGLNSPLHF.

This clonotype has more than one count but fewer than ten. The V and J genes are TRBV4-2 and TRBJ1-1; TRBD1 might be the D (5 bases). The CDR3 spans 13 residues. The V end lost 3 bases, the J end lost 8 bases, and 13 bases lay between the germline ends. Germline CDR1 LGHNA, CDR2 YNFKEQ. Here the CDR3 reads CASSQPGTAEAFF. In DNA, the CDR3 is TGTGCCAGCAGCCAGCCCGGGACCGCCGAAGCTTTCTTT.

Ten or more counts support this clonotype. This chain connects TRBV7-7 to TRBJ1-2; D possibly corresponds to TRBD1 (5 bases). From germline, CDR1 is SSHAT and CDR2 FNYEAQ (reference sequence). The V and J ends lost 10 bases and 2 bases respectively, with 8 bases between them. The CDR3 runs 11 residues. The CDR3 region has the DNA TGTGCCATCAGGGACAACTATGGCTACACCTTC. Translating it yields CAIRDNYGYTF.

This clonotype was observed at least ten times. The J gene is TRBJ1-5, the V gene TRBV10-2; tentatively, D is TRBD1 (5 bases). In germline, CDR1 is WSHSY, CDR2 SAAADI. V shed 3 bases and J shed 0 bases, with 9 bases lying between them. This CDR3 is built from 15 residues. CDR3 residues: CASSEVRGSNQPQHF. CDR3 coding DNA: TGCGCCAGCAGTGAAGTAAGGGGTAGCAATCAGCCCCAGCATTTT.

This clonotype was recorded many times. The genes are TRBV6-5 and TRBJ2-1; D gene uncertain. The germline V gene has CDR1 MNHEY and CDR2 SVGAGI. CDR3 length equals 12 residues. Trimming removed 6 bases from V and 2 bases from J, with 5 bases in between. CDR3 coding DNA: TGTGCCAGCAGGGGAACCTACAATGAGCAGTTCTTC. Its translation is CASRGTYNEQFF.

This clonotype was counted many times. The V gene is TRBV28, the J gene TRBJ2-5; unclear D gene. The CDR3 runs to 13 residues. The V gene's germline CDR1 is MDHEN and CDR2 SYDVKM. With 6 bases removed from V and 7 bases from J, the gap between germline ends came to 15 bases. The CDR3 DNA follows: TGTGCCAGCAGCCGTGTCCTACCGGGGACCCAGTACTTC. Residues: CASSRVLPGTQYF.

This clonotype has a handful of counts. This chain links TRBV6-2 or TRBV6-3 with TRBJ2-2; 8 bases align to TRBD1. The germline V gene encodes CDR1 MNHEY and CDR2 SVGEGT. V gave up 6 bases and J gave up 4 bases; unmatched junction bases: 10. The CDR3 sequence is 16 residues long. The CDR3 sequence is CASSRLGQVITGELFF. Written as DNA, the CDR3 is TGTGCCAGCAGCCGACTGGGACAGGTTATCACCGGGGAGCTGTTTTTT.

This clonotype was counted at least ten times. This chain links TRBV20-1 with TRBJ1-5, with a possible D match to TRBD1 (6 bases). Looked up from germline, CDR1 is DFQATT and CDR2 is SNEGSKA (reference sequence). This CDR3 has 12 amino acids. Trimming took off 0 bases at V and 9 bases at J, with 9 bases between the two ends. CDR3 bases: TGCAGTGCTAGAGAGGGGGGGCGGCCCCAGCATTTT. Translated, it gives CSAREGGRPQHF.

This clonotype was detected many times. The V gene is TRBV4-3, the J gene TRBJ1-6; D is perhaps TRBD1 (5 bases). CDR1 and CDR2 (germline): LGHNA, YSLEER. The CDR3 is made up of 12 amino acids. V lost 4 bases, J lost 14 bases, and 12 bases lay in between. The CDR3, as DNA: TGCGCCAGCAGCCGGGACCGGGGGGCCCTCCACTTT. Protein: CASSRDRGALHF.

This clonotype has a count of ten or more. V gene TRBV28 combines with J gene TRBJ1-2, with D unresolved. This CDR3 spans 12 amino acids. With 3 bases removed from V and 7 bases from J, the gap between germline ends came to 9 bases. Germline CDR1 is MDHEN and CDR2 is SYDVKM. The CDR3 protein is CASSFLGGGYTF. CDR3 DNA sequence: TGTGCCAGCAGTTTTCTCGGAGGTGGCTACACCTTC.

This clonotype has just a few counts. This chain connects TRBV7-2 to TRBJ1-2; the match to TRBD1 covers 8 bases. The CDR3 is made up of 14 amino acids. Germline CDR1 SGHTA, CDR2 FQGNSA. V lost 6 bases to trimming and J lost 0 bases; unmatched junction nucleotides: 3. CDR3 coding DNA: TGTGCCAGCAGAAACAGGGGGGCTAACTATGGCTACACCTTC. Translating gives CASRNRGANYGYTF.

By proportion, this clonotype is medium-sized. The chain uses TRBV2 and TRBJ2-2; D not resolved. V was shortened by 8 bases and J by 0 bases, with 16 bases between the two germline ends. The CDR3 is 16 amino acids. Germline CDR1 is SNHLY and CDR2 is FYNNEI. The CDR3 is CASRWRRNPNTGELFF. CDR3 nucleotide sequence: TGTGCCAGCCGCTGGAGACGCAACCCGAACACCGGGGAGCTGTTTTTT.

Remarks on this clonotype: At one boundary the junction diverges from the germline segment, which might be a read error. This chain connects TRBV18 to TRBJ1-1; no clear D gene. This CDR3 spans 16 amino acids. CDR1 KGHSH and CDR2 LQKENI come from the germline V gene. CDR3: CASSPIGFRGDTAAFF. The CDR3 DNA is TGTGCCAGCTCACCTATTGGGTTTCGGGGAGATACTGCAGCTTTCTTT.

The table lists this clonotype with many counts. This chain links TRBV20-1 with TRBJ1-5, with D possibly being TRBD1 (5 bases). The germline CDR1 and CDR2 sequences are DFQATT and SNEGSKA (reference sequence). The CDR3 sequence is 16 residues long. V shed 1 base and J shed 7 bases, with 20 bases lying between them. CDR3: CSARGGPSLWEQPQHF. DNA for the CDR3: TGCAGTGCTAGAGGGGGACCTTCTTTATGGGAACAGCCCCAGCATTTT.

J is TRBJ1-4 and V is TRBV5-1, with D possibly matching TRBD1 (5 bases). CDR3 length: 16 amino acids. Germline loops: CDR1 SGHRS, CDR2 YFSETQ. V was trimmed by 0 bases and J by 4 bases, leaving 13 bases between them. The CDR3 loop reads CASSLGDGRVNEKLFF. CDR3 coding DNA: TGCGCCAGCAGCTTGGGGGACGGAAGAGTTAATGAAAAACTGTTTTTT.

This clonotype was seen ten or more times. The rearrangement links TRBV28 to TRBJ1-1; 7 bases line up with TRBD1. CDR3 length equals 13 residues. Germline CDR1 and CDR2: MDHEN and SYDVKM. The CDR3 spells CAGGRSGTTEAFF. The CDR3, as DNA: TGTGCAGGGGGCAGATCGGGGACCACTGAAGCTTTCTTT.

V usage is TRBV6-2 or TRBV6-3 and J usage is TRBJ1-5; 7 bases match TRBD1. The J call may not be correct, given that the DNA end is closer to TRBJ2-3. This CDR3 has 15 residues. Germline V gives CDR1 MNHEY, CDR2 SVGEGT. CDR3 coding DNA: TGTGCCAGCAGAAGGGACAGTTATAGCAATCAGCCCCAGTATTTT. The encoded protein is CASRRDSYSNQPQYF.